These 32 T cell receptor beta chains share one sample of origin, sequenced in a study of patients and donors after allogeneic stem cell transplantation. TCRdb itself ran the RT-PCR reads through MiXCR, one entry per CDR3 protein. This table has roughly 880,000 distinct CDR3 sequences, over 15% appearing once. Sample: blood, either unsorted or a sorted T cell fraction (not recorded which). The receptor source for this set is a human donor who was either an allogeneic HSCT recipient or a stem cell or donor lymphocyte infusion donor (not recorded which). It is not recorded whose cells these are; they may come from a transplant donor.

The chain couples TRBV5-5 to TRBJ2-7, with D tentatively TRBD2 (6 bases). The CDR3 spans 15 residues. Trimming left V 4 bases short and J 2 bases short, with 16 bases between. CDR1 and CDR2 (germline): SGHKS, YYEKEE (reference sequence). The CDR3 region has the DNA TGTGCCAGCAGCACAACGCCGGGACTGACCTACGAGCAGTACTTC. Protein sequence: CASSTTPGLTYEQYF.

This clonotype was seen only a few times. The CDR3 DNA is TGTGCCAGCAGCTTCGGGTTAGAGACCCAGTACTTC. Its protein product is CASSFGLETQYF. J is TRBJ2-5 and V is TRBV7-2; D is uncertain. The CDR3 contains 12 residues. Germline values: CDR1 SGHTA, CDR2 FQGNSA. Trimming stripped 3 bases from V and 4 bases from J, with 6 bases between. The complete variable domain, with remaining parts taken from reference TRBV7-2 and TRBJ2-5, reads GAGVSQSPSNKVTEKGKDVELRCDPISGHTALYWYRQSLGQGLEFLIYFQGNSAPDKSGLPSDRFSAERTGGSVSTLTIQRTQQEDSAVYLCASSFGLETQYFGPGTRLLVL.

This sequence joins TRBV12-5 and TRBJ1-1, with 9 bases aligning to TRBD1. Germline CDR1 reads LGHNT; CDR2 reads FRNRAP. The CDR3 has 14 amino acids. The trim removed 7 bases at V and 2 bases at J, leaving 5 bases unmatched. CDR3 in DNA: TGTGCTAGTGTACTGGACAGGGGAAACACTGAAGCTTTCTTT. Its protein product is CASVLDRGNTEAFF.

The chain couples TRBV3-1 to TRBJ2-3, with no clear D. With 4 bases removed from V and 7 bases from J, the gap between germline ends came to 18 bases. There are 15 residues in the CDR3. From germline, CDR1 is LGHDT and CDR2 YNNKEL (reference sequence). The CDR3 sequence: CASSPRIVKGNTQYF. The CDR3 DNA sequence: TGTGCCAGCAGCCCAAGGATTGTAAAGGGCAATACGCAGTATTTT.

At least ten counts were recorded for this clonotype. CDR3 DNA: TGCAGTGCTAGAGATTTCGAGGGATCTAGCTCCTACGAGCAGTACTTC. It encodes CSARDFEGSSSYEQYF. This sequence joins TRBV20-1 and TRBJ2-7; TRBD2 might be the D (5 bases). In germline, CDR1 is DFQATT, CDR2 SNEGSKA (reference sequence). The CDR3 loop spans 16 amino acids. V was shortened by 0 bases and J by 0 bases, with 15 bases between the two germline ends.

This clonotype was picked up a small number of times. The chain joins TRBV27 to TRBJ1-5; tentatively, D is TRBD1 (5 bases). The CDR3 totals 15 residues. CDR1 and CDR2 (germline): MNHEY, SMNVEV (reference sequence). With 2 bases removed from V and 5 bases from J, the gap between germline ends came to 13 bases. The CDR3 protein is CASSLRWGIDQPQHF. The DNA of the CDR3 is TGTGCCAGCAGTTTAAGGTGGGGGATCGATCAGCCCCAGCATTTT.

This clonotype was observed a few times. The genes are TRBV5-1 and TRBJ2-7; possible D gene TRBD1, 6 bases. Per the germline V gene, CDR1 is SGHRS and CDR2 is YFSETQ. The CDR3 is made up of 14 amino acids. Trimming cost V 4 bases and J 5 bases, with 16 bases left between them. The CDR3 bases are TGCGCCAGCAGCCCCCATACGGACAGCCACGAGCAGTACTTC. Protein sequence: CASSPHTDSHEQYF. Full variable domain (remainder filled in from reference TRBV5-1 and TRBJ2-7): KAGVTQTPRYLIKTRGQQVTLSCSPISGHRSVSWYQQTPGQGLQFLFEYFSETQRNKGNFPGRFSGRQFSNSRSEMNVSTLELGDSALYLCASSPHTDSHEQYFGPGTRLTVT.

This clonotype was detected a few times. The chain joins TRBV2 to TRBJ2-1; the match to TRBD2 covers 14 bases. The CDR3 is 15 residues long. The germline CDR1 and CDR2 sequences are SNHLY and FYNNEI. J lost 7 bases, V lost 7 bases, and 6 bases had no gene match. The DNA of the CDR3 is TGTGCCAGCACCAGTGGGACTAGCGGGAGTAATGAGCAGTTCTTC. Translation: CASTSGTSGSNEQFF.

This chain connects TRBV5-6 to TRBJ1-4, with D hard to call. Per germline, CDR1 SGHDT and CDR2 YYEEEE. V was trimmed by 1 base and J by 8 bases, leaving 12 bases between them. The CDR3 consists of 14 residues. The CDR3 reads CASSLFSRREKLFF. CDR3 bases: TGTGCCAGCAGCTTGTTCAGCCGGAGGGAAAAACTGTTTTTT.

This chain uses TRBV10-3 with TRBJ2-1; 8 bases align to TRBD1. V shed 3 bases and J 0 bases; nucleotides not matched to a gene: 16. Germline V gene lookup returns CDR1 ENHRY and CDR2 SYGVKD. This CDR3 contains 20 residues. The CDR3 nucleotides read TGTGCCATCAGTGATCGGGAACCGGAAAGGACAGGGCTCTCCTACAATGAGCAGTTCTTC. Its translation: CAISDREPERTGLSYNEQFF.

This chain joins TRBV18 and TRBJ2-4; the match to TRBD2 covers 8 bases. V lost 4 bases to trimming and J lost 5 bases; unmatched junction nucleotides: 4. CDR3 length equals 14 residues. Germline loops: CDR1 KGHSH, CDR2 LQKENI. CDR3 in amino acids: CASSLSGGQNIQYF. CDR3 nucleotide sequence: TGTGCCAGCTCACTCAGCGGGGGACAAAACATTCAGTACTTC.

This clonotype appeared many times. CDR3 residues: CASRYKNTGELFF. The CDR3 region has the DNA TGTGCCAGCAGGTACAAGAACACCGGGGAGCTGTTTTTT. The chain recombines TRBV12-3 or TRBV12-4 with TRBJ2-2; D call uncertain. V lost 6 bases, J lost 1 base, and 6 bases lay in between. The CDR3 covers 13 residues.

This chain uses TRBV20-1 with TRBJ2-3; possibly TRBD1 for D (5 bases). V shed 0 bases and J shed 0 bases, with 10 bases lying between them. Germline loops: CDR1 DFQATT, CDR2 SNEGSKA (reference sequence). The CDR3 totals 15 residues. CDR3 nucleotides: TGCAGTGCTAGAGATCAAGGACAAAGCACAGATACGCAGTATTTT. It codes for CSARDQGQSTDTQYF.

This chain joins TRBV20-1 and TRBJ1-1, with 10 nucleotides matching TRBD1. Germline assignment: CDR1 DFQATT and CDR2 SNEGSKA (reference sequence). The CDR3 loop spans 13 amino acids. After removal of 6 bases from V and 3 bases from J, the junction contained 4 bases not matched to a gene. The CDR3 bases are TGCAGTGCAGCGACAGGGGGCCACACTGAAGCTTTCTTT. Translated, it gives CSAATGGHTEAFF.

This clonotype was detected a few times. The J gene is TRBJ1-5, the V gene TRBV28; D might be TRBD1 (6 bases). V lost 4 bases and J lost 3, with 13 bases in between. The V gene's germline CDR1 is MDHEN and CDR2 SYDVKM. The CDR3 extends over 15 amino acids. CDR3 DNA: TGTGCCAGCAGTTCCTCGGACAGCATCAATCAGCCCCAGCATTTT. Amino acids: CASSSSDSINQPQHF.

This clonotype has ten or more counts. CDR3 residues: CASSLGTPALAKNIQYF. For the CDR3, the DNA is TGTGCCAGCAGTCTAGGGACACCAGCTCTAGCCAAAAACATTCAGTACTTC. The rearrangement joins TRBV12-3 or TRBV12-4 to TRBJ2-4; perhaps TRBD1 as D (6 bases). V lost 5 bases to trimming and J lost 0 bases, with 17 bases between them. The CDR3 is made up of 17 amino acids.

A few counts support this clonotype. The chain recombines TRBV7-6 with TRBJ2-1; the D gene is possibly TRBD2 (7 bases). Germline assignment: CDR1 SGHVS and CDR2 FNYEAQ. Trimming took off 6 bases at V and 4 bases at J, with 13 bases between the two ends. This CDR3 region has 14 residues. CDR3 nucleotides: TGTGCCAGCAGTGGGGGGGCCGGGTACAATGAGCAGTTCTTC. Amino acid sequence: CASSGGAGYNEQFF.

This rearrangement joins TRBV10-3 to TRBJ2-1; D is unclear. The V gene's germline CDR1 is ENHRY and CDR2 SYGVKD. The CDR3 contains 14 residues. The V and J ends lost 7 bases and 14 bases respectively, with 24 bases between them. In DNA, the CDR3 is TGTGCCATCACGGCGAGCCCCAATGATGGTAAGGAGTTCTTC. It specifies CAITASPNDGKEFF.

This clonotype was observed a handful of times. This chain links TRBV11-2 with TRBJ2-2; D gene unclear. V dropped 3 bases and J dropped 6 bases, with 8 bases sitting between them. There are 13 residues in the CDR3. The germline V gene has CDR1 SGHAT and CDR2 FQNNGV. The CDR3 DNA reads as TGTGCCAGCAGCTTTGGGGTGGCCGGGGAGCTGTTTTTT. It codes for CASSFGVAGELFF.

This rearrangement joins TRBV3-1 to TRBJ2-7; the match to TRBD2 covers 7 bases. Losses at the gene ends were 1 base for V and 6 bases for J; bases not matched to a gene: 9. Germline loops: CDR1 LGHDT, CDR2 YNNKEL (reference sequence). This CDR3 spans 15 amino acids. The CDR3 bases are TGTGCCAGCAGCCAAGGGGCGGGAGTCTCTGGCGAGCAGTACTTC. This gives the protein CASSQGAGVSGEQYF.

This clonotype was detected only a few times. This chain links TRBV6-5 with TRBJ2-5; maybe TRBD2 (6 bases). The CDR3 length is 13 residues. With 1 base removed from V and 5 bases from J, the gap between germline ends came to 8 bases. CDR1 is MNHEY and CDR2 is SVGAGI in the germline V gene. The CDR3 bases are TGTGCCAGCAGTTACTTGGCGGGGGAGACCCAGTACTTC. This codes for CASSYLAGETQYF.

The chain is built from TRBV7-9 and TRBJ2-7; weak D call: TRBD2 (7 bases). The CDR3 consists of 15 residues. Per the germline V gene, CDR1 is SEHNR and CDR2 is FQNEAQ (reference sequence). The ends were cut back, 1 base at V and 5 bases at J, with 15 bases in the middle. The CDR3 protein is CASSLGGGLVHEQYF. The DNA of the CDR3 is TGTGCCAGCAGCTTAGGCGGGGGCCTCGTCCACGAGCAGTACTTC.

This clonotype has only a few counts. CDR3 protein: CASSSTGYNYGYTF. The CDR3 DNA follows: TGTGCCAGCAGTTCGACAGGTTATAACTATGGCTACACCTTC. The V call is TRBV27, the J call TRBJ1-2; a weak D match, TRBD1 (6 bases). CDR1 and CDR2 (germline): MNHEY, SMNVEV (reference sequence). The CDR3 spans 14 residues. Trimming pared 4 bases from V and 1 base from J, leaving 10 bases between.

The J gene is TRBJ1-2, the V gene TRBV7-3; tentative D call: TRBD1 (5 bases). The CDR3 sequence is 16 residues long. V lost 4 bases and J 0 bases, leaving 15 bases between the germline ends. Per germline, CDR1 SGHTA and CDR2 FQGTGA. CDR3 protein: CASSSVPGAPNYGYTF. The CDR3 DNA reads as TGTGCCAGCAGCTCCGTCCCTGGGGCTCCTAACTATGGCTACACCTTC.

The chain has TRBV2 and TRBJ1-5; 7 bases are a match to TRBD1. Germline V lookup: CDR1 SNHLY, CDR2 FYNNEI. V lost 5 bases to trimming and J lost 6 bases; unmatched junction nucleotides: 7. This CDR3 has 14 residues. CDR3 residues: CASSMTGSGQPQHF. CDR3 in DNA: TGTGCCAGCAGTATGACAGGGAGCGGTCAGCCCCAGCATTTT.

The chain has TRBV27 and TRBJ1-1; no firm D call. The V gene's germline CDR1 is MNHEY and CDR2 SMNVEV (reference sequence). V lost 5 bases to trimming and J lost 11 bases, with 21 bases between them. The length of the CDR3 is 14 residues. Written as DNA, the CDR3 is TGTGCCAGCAGTCCGCTTATAGTGGATGAATCGGCTTTCTTT. Protein: CASSPLIVDESAFF.

This clonotype was seen more than once but under ten times. This chain uses TRBV29-1 with TRBJ1-6; 9 bases line up with TRBD1. J was trimmed by 6 bases and V by 7 bases; bases with no gene match: 4. The CDR3 runs to 13 residues. Germline lookup yields CDR1 SQVTM and CDR2 ANQGSEA. DNA for the CDR3: TGCAGCGCCCGGGACAGGGTTAATTCACCCCTCCACTTT. Translation gives CSARDRVNSPLHF.

The rearrangement links TRBV7-2 to TRBJ2-4; D not certain. CDR1 and CDR2 (germline): SGHTA, FQGNSA. Trimming shortened V by 2 bases and J by 8 bases, and 19 bases separated the two germline ends. This CDR3 is built from 16 residues. The CDR3 loop is CASSLFGRVDGDIQYF. The CDR3 DNA reads as TGTGCCAGCAGCTTATTCGGTAGGGTTGATGGGGACATTCAGTACTTC.

The chain is built from TRBV5-1 and TRBJ2-3; D gene ambiguous. With 0 bases removed from V and 4 bases from J, the gap between germline ends came to 15 bases. The CDR3 consists of 16 residues. CDR1 is SGHRS, CDR2 YFSETQ, per germline. CDR3 region: CASSLDSRPQADTQYF. CDR3 sequence (DNA): TGCGCCAGCAGCTTGGACTCACGACCCCAAGCAGATACGCAGTATTTT.

This clonotype was seen a handful of times. J is TRBJ2-3 and V is TRBV29-1; a weak D match, TRBD2 (7 bases). The V gene's germline CDR1 is SQVTM and CDR2 ANQGSEA. The CDR3 loop spans 13 amino acids. The V gene lost 3 bases and the J gene lost 4 bases, with 11 bases spanning the gap. The CDR3 protein is CSVDRGGADTQYF. The CDR3 DNA reads as TGCAGCGTTGACCGAGGGGGGGCAGATACGCAGTATTTT.

This clonotype has a handful of counts. The rearrangement links TRBV20-1 to TRBJ2-7; D is unresolved. Deletions cut 3 bases from V and 12 bases from J, with 12 bases between. Germline V lookup: CDR1 DFQATT, CDR2 SNEGSKA (reference sequence). The CDR3 is 10 residues long. In nucleotides, the CDR3 is TGCAGTGCTAGTGGGGATTCAACGTACTTC. The encoded protein is CSASGDSTYF.

The V and J genes are TRBV5-6 and TRBJ2-1, with D unclear. Germline V CDR1 and CDR2: SGHDT, YYEEEE. Trimming cost V 2 bases and J 6 bases, with 9 bases left between them. The CDR3 contains 13 residues. The CDR3 DNA reads as TGTGCCAGCAGCTTCCCCATTAGCAATGAGCAGTTCTTC. It encodes CASSFPISNEQFF.